This TCR beta chain originates from a study of identifying expanded T cells in peripheral blood. Libraries were prepared by immunoSEQ multiplex PCR; TCRdb keeps only in-frame clonotypes and omits some of them. Of around 85,000 clones in the sample, about nine tenths are singletons; the top ten hold approximately 3%. CDR3 size: 17 residues. CDR1 SGDLS and CDR2 YYNGEE come from the germline V gene. V gave up 3 bases and J gave up 4 bases; unmatched junction bases: 8. No infections or other immune events were documented during collection. Specimen: blood. This TCR derives from a person aged 18-69 years in good health. The gene calls are TRBV9 and TRBJ2-1; 12 bases are a match to TRBD2. Here the CDR3 reads CASSATPLAGGYNEQFF. Written as DNA, the CDR3 is TGTGCCAGCAGCGCGACCCCCCTAGCGGGGGGGTACAATGAGCAGTTCTTC.